This paragraph reports one T cell receptor beta chain. The antigen is undetermined. The record originates from a study of blood T cells in healthy people across ages. Study conclusions and caveats: Versus aged donors, long-lived donors had higher diversity and more naive CD4+ cells. Naive T cell percentage strongly correlated with TCR beta diversity.

With 8 bases removed from V and 6 bases from J, the gap between germline ends came to 16 bases. The CDR3 contains 13 residues. A J-beta primer mix and a sample-barcoded 5' primer were used in a second PCR of about 7 to 12 cycles. TCRdb re-called the 5' RACE reads with MiXCR, one entry per CDR3 protein. The sample contains 2 million or so distinct CDR3 sequences, roughly 50% of which appear only once. Material: blood. The receptor's source is a woman in her forties in good health. This chain connects TRBV12-3 or TRBV12-4 to TRBJ1-2; D remains unclear. The CDR3 sequence is CASSITPFDGYTF. The CDR3 nucleotides read TGTGCCAGCTCCATAACGCCCTTTGATGGCTACACCTTC.